The next 31 T cell receptor beta chains were all read from a single sample in a study of identical twins. TCRdb called the 5' RACE reads again in MiXCR, with one record for every CDR3 protein. The sample includes a few hundred thousand distinct CDR3 sequences, under 20% of them seen just once. Sequenced material: naive T cells sorted from blood. The receptors shown here come from a man aged 45-60 years in good health.

This clonotype was observed a few times. The chain has TRBV15 and TRBJ2-4, with 11 bases lining up with TRBD1. This CDR3 has 13 residues. J was trimmed by 9 bases and V by 3 bases; bases with no gene match: 1. Germline V gene lookup returns CDR1 LNHNV and CDR2 YYDKDF (reference sequence). In nucleotides, the CDR3 is TGTGCCACCAGCAGGGGACAGGGGGGCATTCAGTACTTC. Translated: CATSRGQGGIQYF.

This chain joins TRBV11-2 and TRBJ1-2; D is undetermined. Germline loops: CDR1 SGHAT, CDR2 FQNNGV. The CDR3 extends over 17 amino acids. The germline V and J ends were trimmed by 0 bases and 4 bases, with 18 bases remaining between them. The CDR3 sequence: CASSLDLLLGRSYGYTF. The CDR3, as DNA: TGTGCCAGCAGCTTAGACCTGTTATTGGGCAGGAGCTATGGCTACACCTTC. The whole variable domain, remainder taken from reference TRBV11-2 and TRBJ1-2, is EAGVAQSPRYKIIEKRQSVAFWCNPISGHATLYWYQQILGQGPKLLIQFQNNGVVDDSQLPKDRFSAERLKGVDSTLKIQPAKLEDSAVYLCASSLDLLLGRSYGYTFGSGTRLTVV.

This clonotype was detected a few times. This chain connects TRBV6-1 to TRBJ2-3, with 7 bases identical to TRBD2. The CDR3 is 14 residues long. J lost 9 bases, V lost 6 bases, and 12 bases had no gene match. The germline CDR1 and CDR2 sequences are MNHNS and SASEGT. In DNA form, the CDR3 reads TGTGCCAGCAGGGGGGTGGGAGGGCCCGGAACGCAGTATTTT. As protein: CASRGVGGPGTQYF.

The rearrangement uses TRBV20-1 and TRBJ2-1; the match to TRBD2 covers 12 bases. V lost 0 bases and J lost 8; bases outside the gene matches: 11. The CDR3 covers 17 residues. Germline loops: CDR1 DFQATT, CDR2 SNEGSKA (reference sequence). CDR3 DNA: TGCAGTGCTAGAGATCTAATTTTGACTAGCGGGAGTGATGAGCAGTTCTTC. This gives the protein CSARDLILTSGSDEQFF.

This clonotype was detected many times. The rearrangement joins TRBV18 to TRBJ1-3; perhaps TRBD1 as D (5 bases). Germline CDR1 is KGHSH and CDR2 is LQKENI. The ends were cut back, 5 bases at V and 0 bases at J, with 8 bases in the middle. The CDR3 contains 14 residues. DNA of the CDR3: TGTGCCAGCTCATCGGACAACTCTGGAAACACCATATATTTT. Protein sequence: CASSSDNSGNTIYF.

This chain connects TRBV2 to TRBJ1-2; D gene uncertain. Trimming left V 8 bases short and J 2 bases short, with 12 bases between. The CDR3 extends over 13 amino acids. Germline V gene lookup returns CDR1 SNHLY and CDR2 FYNNEI. CDR3 nucleotide sequence: TGTGCCAGCCTGGAGACTCGGAACTATGGCTACACCTTC. This codes for CASLETRNYGYTF.

This clonotype was observed a few times. The DNA of the CDR3 is TGTGCCAGTAGTATCGCCGGGGAGACCCAGTACTTC. Translating it yields CASSIAGETQYF. The chain links TRBV19 to TRBJ2-5; D unresolved. This CDR3 region has 12 residues. The V and J ends lost 3 bases and 5 bases respectively, with 7 bases between them. Germline CDR1 is LNHDA and CDR2 is SQIVND (reference sequence).

The chain recombines TRBV20-1 with TRBJ2-3; D call uncertain. The CDR3 contains 12 residues. The ends were cut back, 0 bases at V and 6 bases at J, with 7 bases in the middle. Germline V gene data show CDR1 as DFQATT and CDR2 as SNEGSKA (reference sequence). The chain's CDR3 is CSARDLVDTQYF. CDR3 coding DNA: TGCAGTGCTAGAGATCTGGTGGATACGCAGTATTTT.

The chain uses TRBV12-3 or TRBV12-4 and TRBJ2-3; TRBD1 aligns across 7 bases. J gave up 6 bases and V 6 bases, and 12 bases lay outside the gene matches. This CDR3 is built from 15 residues. The CDR3 DNA reads TGTGCCAGCAGATCTGGACAGGCCAGATTCGATACGCAGTATTTT. This codes for CASRSGQARFDTQYF.

The CDR3 region is CASSSPTVTDTQYF. The CDR3 nucleotides are TGTGCCAGCAGTTCCCCGACAGTCACAGATACGCAGTATTTT. This chain connects TRBV28 to TRBJ2-3; TRBD1 is a possible D gene (5 bases). This CDR3 is 14 amino acids long. The ends were cut back, 4 bases at V and 2 bases at J, with 10 bases in the middle. Germline CDR1 MDHEN, CDR2 SYDVKM.

This clonotype was seen only a few times. The chain has TRBV6-5 and TRBJ1-5; D remains ambiguous. CDR3 length: 14 residues. The V gene's germline CDR1 is MNHEY and CDR2 SVGAGI. Trimming took off 2 bases at V and 0 bases at J, with 5 bases between the two ends. CDR3 nucleotides: TGTGCCAGCAGTTACCTTGATAGCAATCAGCCCCAGCATTTT. Translated, it gives CASSYLDSNQPQHF.

This clonotype was seen only a few times. The rearrangement joins TRBV11-2 to TRBJ1-4; unclear D gene. The CDR3 loop spans 13 amino acids. CDR1 and CDR2 (germline): SGHAT, FQNNGV. Trimming took off 8 bases at V and 2 bases at J, with 9 bases between the two ends. The CDR3 DNA follows: TGTGCCAGCGGAATCGGTACTAATGAAAAACTGTTTTTT. Amino acids: CASGIGTNEKLFF.

The chain uses TRBV29-1 and TRBJ2-7, with D unclear. The CDR3 runs to 15 residues. Between the trimmed V and J ends, which lost 3 bases and 3 bases, there was a span of 18 bases. Germline CDR1 reads SQVTM; CDR2 reads ANQGSEA. The DNA for the CDR3 is TGCAGCGTTGATTTAGGAACCAAAACCAACTACGAGCAGTACTTC. Its protein is CSVDLGTKTNYEQYF.

The DNA of the CDR3 is TGTGCCAGCAGTTACCCCGGATGGCGGGGAGACAATGAGCAGTTCTTC. It codes for CASSYPGWRGDNEQFF. The chain carries TRBV6-2 or TRBV6-3 and TRBJ2-1, with D perhaps TRBD2 (6 bases). Germline values: CDR1 MNHEY, CDR2 SVGEGT. The V end lost 2 bases, the J end lost 5 bases, and 16 bases lay between the germline ends. The CDR3 has 16 amino acids.

The rearrangement joins TRBV6-1 to TRBJ2-7; possible D gene TRBD2, 6 bases. The CDR3 has 15 residues. The ends were cut back, 3 bases at V and 3 bases at J, with 15 bases in the middle. Germline V lookup: CDR1 MNHNS, CDR2 SASEGT. Here the CDR3 reads CASSDWGLNLYEQYF. The CDR3 DNA reads TGTGCCAGCAGTGATTGGGGACTCAATCTCTACGAGCAGTACTTC.

The gene calls are TRBV10-3 and TRBJ1-1; 12 nucleotides align to TRBD1. The CDR3 is 16 amino acids. Germline V gives CDR1 ENHRY, CDR2 SYGVKD. V shed 8 bases and J 4 bases; nucleotides not matched to a gene: 11. The CDR3 sequence: CAIGNRDRGPGTEAFF. CDR3 DNA sequence: TGTGCCATCGGAAACCGGGACAGGGGGCCAGGCACTGAAGCTTTCTTT.

The chain recombines TRBV7-7 with TRBJ2-5; D gene ambiguous. Trimming took 3 bases from V and 4 from J, leaving 9 bases between them. The germline CDR1 and CDR2 sequences are SSHAT and FNYEAQ (reference sequence). This CDR3 has 13 amino acids. Written as DNA, the CDR3 is TGTGCCAGCAGCTTCGGTTATACAGAGACCCAGTACTTC. This encodes CASSFGYTETQYF.

The chain couples TRBV27 to TRBJ2-4, with D tentatively TRBD1 (5 bases). There are 14 residues in the CDR3. Trimming took off 4 bases at V and 4 bases at J, with 11 bases between the two ends. Germline V gene sequence: CDR1 MNHEY, CDR2 SMNVEV (reference sequence). CDR3 nucleotides: TGTGCCAGCAGTTCAAGCCGACAGAAAAACATTCAGTACTTC. Translated, it gives CASSSSRQKNIQYF.

The chain employs TRBV20-1 and TRBJ2-2; a possible D gene is TRBD1 (6 bases). The germline gives CDR1 DFQATT, CDR2 SNEGSKA (reference sequence). The CDR3 is 16 amino acids. V was cut by 6 bases and J by 7 bases, with 24 bases left in between. The CDR3 DNA is TGCAGTGCCAGGCCTCTCCGGCAGGGGCGGAGCGGGGAGCTGTTTTTT. Translated: CSARPLRQGRSGELFF.

In its sample, this clonotype was seen a few times. J is TRBJ2-7 and V is TRBV20-1; the match to TRBD2 covers 7 bases. From germline, CDR1 is DFQATT and CDR2 SNEGSKA (reference sequence). The CDR3 sequence is 13 residues long. V shed 6 bases, J shed 6 bases, and the junction held 11 bases outside the gene matches. In DNA, the CDR3 is TGCAGTGCCATGGGGGGGGTTAAAGGCGAGCAGTACTTC. The encoded protein is CSAMGGVKGEQYF.

This clonotype has only a few counts. This chain uses TRBV6-2 or TRBV6-3 with TRBJ2-1; no reliable D call. The CDR3 has 16 residues. Germline loops: CDR1 MNHEY, CDR2 SVGEGT. V lost 2 bases and J 2 bases, leaving 13 bases between the germline ends. This chain's CDR3 is CASSYPGPTTYNEQFF. CDR3 bases: TGTGCCAGCAGTTACCCCGGGCCAACGACCTACAATGAGCAGTTCTTC.

This chain joins TRBV28 and TRBJ2-4, with D perhaps TRBD2 (6 bases). This CDR3 has 14 amino acids. The germline V gene has CDR1 MDHEN and CDR2 SYDVKM. Between the trimmed V and J ends, which lost 5 bases and 8 bases, there was a span of 16 bases. The DNA of the CDR3 is TGTGCCAGCAGTCTTGGGACTGGGCGCGACATTCAGTACTTC. Its translation: CASSLGTGRDIQYF.

The gene calls are TRBV5-8 and TRBJ2-5; a possible D gene is TRBD1 (6 bases). The CDR3 extends over 13 amino acids. Germline V CDR1 and CDR2: SGHTS, YDEGEE. V dropped 4 bases and J dropped 5 bases, with 12 bases sitting between them. The CDR3 nucleotides read TGTGCCAGCAGCCCGGACAGAGAGGAGACCCAGTACTTC. Translating it yields CASSPDREETQYF.

This clonotype occurred many times. The V gene is TRBV12-5, the J gene TRBJ2-1; no clear D gene. The CDR3 is 12 amino acids. The germline V gene encodes CDR1 LGHNT and CDR2 FRNRAP. V lost 5 bases and J 5 bases, leaving 7 bases between the germline ends. CDR3 residues: CASGNRHNEQFF. The CDR3, as DNA: TGTGCTAGTGGTAACCGGCACAATGAGCAGTTCTTC.

This clonotype was seen ten or more times. The chain combines TRBV20-1 with TRBJ2-2; maybe TRBD1 (5 bases). The CDR3 loop spans 14 amino acids. V shed 0 bases and J shed 7 bases, with 12 bases lying between them. Germline assignment: CDR1 DFQATT and CDR2 SNEGSKA (reference sequence). The CDR3 spells CSARDVQANGELFF. The CDR3 bases are TGCAGTGCTAGAGATGTACAGGCTAACGGGGAGCTGTTTTTT.

This clonotype was observed a few times. This chain joins TRBV4-1 and TRBJ2-6, with D maybe TRBD1 (5 bases). Germline V gives CDR1 MGHRA, CDR2 YSYEKL. Trimming stripped 4 bases from V and 10 bases from J, with 20 bases between. This CDR3 is built from 16 residues. The CDR3: CASSPHGVGHGNVLTF. The CDR3 DNA reads TGCGCCAGCAGCCCCCACGGAGTAGGACACGGGAACGTCCTGACTTTC.

This clonotype has just a few counts. This chain links TRBV5-6 with TRBJ2-7, with 10 positions matching TRBD2. The CDR3 loop spans 15 amino acids. With 3 bases clipped from V and 3 bases from J, the junction kept 6 bases outside the gene matches. Germline V gene sequence: CDR1 SGHDT, CDR2 YYEEEE. CDR3 nucleotide sequence: TGTGCCAGCAGCTGGAGGCTAGCGGGAGACTACGAGCAGTACTTC. Translating gives CASSWRLAGDYEQYF.

This chain uses TRBV4-2 with TRBJ2-1, with TRBD2 matching over 8 bases. V shed 4 bases and J 10 bases; nucleotides not matched to a gene: 12. The CDR3 length is 15 residues. Germline V CDR1 and CDR2: LGHNA, YNFKEQ. For the CDR3, the DNA is TGTGCCAGCAGCCCCCGAGGGGCGGGAGGTTCCGAGCAGTTCTTC. As protein: CASSPRGAGGSEQFF.

The table lists this clonotype with many counts. The V call is TRBV20-1, the J call TRBJ1-4; 7 bases are shared with TRBD1. Per germline, CDR1 DFQATT and CDR2 SNEGSKA (reference sequence). This CDR3 has 14 amino acids. V lost 0 bases to trimming and J lost 11 bases; unmatched junction nucleotides: 9. In nucleotides, the CDR3 is TGCAGTGCTAGAGATCAGTCAGGGGGAGGGAAACTGTTTTTT. This translates into CSARDQSGGGKLFF.

The sample holds many counts of this clonotype. This chain connects TRBV5-1 to TRBJ2-1; D is ambiguous. The CDR3 extends over 13 amino acids. Germline loops: CDR1 SGHRS, CDR2 YFSETQ. The V end lost 0 bases, the J end lost 8 bases, and 9 bases lay between the germline ends. CDR3 sequence reads: CASSLGSRDEQFF. The DNA for the CDR3 is TGCGCCAGCAGCTTGGGGAGTCGTGATGAGCAGTTCTTC. Supplemented by reference TRBV5-1 and TRBJ2-1, the full variable domain reads KAGVTQTPRYLIKTRGQQVTLSCSPISGHRSVSWYQQTPGQGLQFLFEYFSETQRNKGNFPGRFSGRQFSNSRSEMNVSTLELGDSALYLCASSLGSRDEQFFGPGTRLTVL.

The gene calls are TRBV7-8 and TRBJ2-2; D may be TRBD2 (6 bases). This CDR3 contains 15 residues. V gave up 5 bases and J gave up 3 bases, with 13 bases separating them. Germline-derived CDR1 and CDR2 are SGHVS and FQNEAQ. CDR3 residues: CASSITGEDTGELFF. The CDR3 nucleotides read TGTGCCAGCAGCATCACTGGGGAGGACACCGGGGAGCTGTTTTTT. Drawing the rest from reference TRBV7-8 and TRBJ2-2, the complete variable domain is GAGVSQSPRYKVAKRGQDVALRCDPISGHVSLFWYQQALGQGPEFLTYFQNEAQLDKSGLPSDRFFAERPEGSVSTLKIQRTQQEDSAVYLCASSITGEDTGELFFGEGSRLTVL.